The source of this T cell receptor (beta chain) is a study of blood T cell repertoires in COVID-19 (dated by TCRdb to the early 2020s). Context from the whole study: Samples covering the acute and convalescent phases of COVID-19 were provided by collaborators in the United States, Italy and Spain. The prospective study material was composed of cDNA or gDNA derived from T cells, B-cell-depleted T cells, or PBMCs. Deeply sampled blood TCRbeta repertoires from subjects exposed to, actively infected with, or recovered from COVID-19 were included in the dataset. The repertoires were made available in a free public database intended to serve as a resource for research on the immune response to SARS-CoV-2. The samples were drawn from the first 160 participants of the ongoing ImmuneRACE study and from 1,200 or so subjects provided by 6 global collaborators. The sample metadata nearly always contained a de-identified subject ID, COVID-19 status, age in years and sex. Where available, HLA class I and class II types were obtained from metadata supplied by the sample provider rather than from assay-based typing. General conclusions and limits of the study: The quantity of clinical and demographic metadata differed by source and by participant and was supplied without curation.

This clone was seen a handful of times. Its antigen is still unknown. Base quality data are lacking; no much larger clone is found one base away. Inclusive of the bounding cysteine and phenylalanine, the CDR3 is 14 residues long. Of all the DNA, just the CDR3 is kept, 42 bases in frame from base 1. At the junction V is shortened by 5 bases and J by 1 base, with 11 bases in between. Sequences ENHRY (CDR1) and SYGVKD (CDR2) are obtained from the germline V gene. The immunoSEQ Assay, a bias-controlled multiplex PCR, was used to amplify TCRbeta CDR3 regions from genomic DNA. The authors processed their data as follows. The number of nucleated cells in each sample was estimated by amplification of reference gene primers within the assay. Sequence reads were collapsed and filtered to measure the absolute abundance of every unique TCRbeta CDR3 rearrangement. For each sample, productive Simpson clonality was calculated as the square root of Simpson's diversity index over productive rearrangements. TCRdb stores this immuneACCESS table with in-frame sequences only. Part of the clones is absent; in the studies checked, under half of the shortfall reflects unresolved V genes, and no reason is known for the rest. The DNA was the basis for D and trimming; V, J and clone size are from that table. Recorded for this sample are under 300,000 clones; about 88% of them occurred a single time. The biggest ten clones account for under 2.5% of the sample.

A second Seattle source provided samples from volunteer blood donors who had recovered from COVID-19. Each collaborating institution followed its own protocols to collect whole blood in K2EDTA tubes. For TCRbeta analysis, collaborators shipped samples as frozen whole blood, isolated PBMCs, or DNA extracted from either of those sample types. The sequenced sample consisted of peripheral blood. The chain was built from TRBV10-3 and TRBJ1-1, with no D gene named confidently. The TCR sequence derives from a woman aged 35 to 49 who had recovered from COVID-19. The encoded CDR3 is CAISQDGGNTEAFF. Here is the DNA: TGTGCCATCAGTCAGGACGGAGGGAACACTGAAGCTTTCTTT.